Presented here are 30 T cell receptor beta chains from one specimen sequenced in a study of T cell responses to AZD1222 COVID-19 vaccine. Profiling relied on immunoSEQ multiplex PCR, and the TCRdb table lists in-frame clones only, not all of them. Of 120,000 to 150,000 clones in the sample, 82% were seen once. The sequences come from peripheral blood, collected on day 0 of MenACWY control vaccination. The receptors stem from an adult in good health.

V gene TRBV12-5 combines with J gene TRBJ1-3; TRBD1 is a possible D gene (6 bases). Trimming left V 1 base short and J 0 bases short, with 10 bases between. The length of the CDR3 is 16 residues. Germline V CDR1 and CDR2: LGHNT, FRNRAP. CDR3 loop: CASGLGQGISGNTIYF. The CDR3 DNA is TGTGCTAGTGGTTTGGGTCAGGGGATCTCTGGAAACACCATATATTTT.

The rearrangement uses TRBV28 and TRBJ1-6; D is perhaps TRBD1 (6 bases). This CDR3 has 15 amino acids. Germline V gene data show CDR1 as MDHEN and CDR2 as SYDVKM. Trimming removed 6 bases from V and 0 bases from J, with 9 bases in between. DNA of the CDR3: TGTGCCAGCAGGGACAGAGTCTCCTATAATTCACCCCTCCACTTT. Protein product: CASRDRVSYNSPLHF.

The CDR3: CASSPRLAGGEQYV. The CDR3 nucleotides are TGTGCCAGCAGTCCAAGACTAGCGGGTGGTGAGCAGTACGTC. The chain joins TRBV6-6 to TRBJ2-7, with 10 bases identical to TRBD2. The germline V gene has CDR1 MNHNY and CDR2 SVGAGI (reference sequence). Trimming at V came to 5 bases and at J to 7 bases, leaving 8 bases not matched to a gene. This CDR3 is 14 amino acids long.

This chain's CDR3 is CASLRQGSYEQYF. CDR3 in DNA: TGTGCCAGCCTGAGGCAGGGATCCTACGAGCAGTACTTC. The chain couples TRBV5-4 to TRBJ2-7, with D perhaps TRBD1 (5 bases). The CDR3 loop spans 13 amino acids. Germline lookup yields CDR1 SGHNT and CDR2 YYREEE (reference sequence). Trimming removed 7 bases from V and 1 base from J, with 12 bases in between.

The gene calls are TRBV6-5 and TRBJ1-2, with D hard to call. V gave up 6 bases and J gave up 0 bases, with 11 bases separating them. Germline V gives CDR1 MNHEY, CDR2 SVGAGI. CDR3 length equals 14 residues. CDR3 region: CASRAGGANYGYTF. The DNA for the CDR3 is TGTGCCAGCAGAGCCGGTGGGGCTAACTATGGCTACACCTTC.

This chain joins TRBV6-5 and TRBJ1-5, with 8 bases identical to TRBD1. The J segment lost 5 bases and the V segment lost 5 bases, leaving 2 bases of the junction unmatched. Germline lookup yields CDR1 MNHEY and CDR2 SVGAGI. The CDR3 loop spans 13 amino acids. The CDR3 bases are TGTGCCAGCAGTCTGACAGGGGATCAGCCCCAGCATTTT. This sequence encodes CASSLTGDQPQHF.

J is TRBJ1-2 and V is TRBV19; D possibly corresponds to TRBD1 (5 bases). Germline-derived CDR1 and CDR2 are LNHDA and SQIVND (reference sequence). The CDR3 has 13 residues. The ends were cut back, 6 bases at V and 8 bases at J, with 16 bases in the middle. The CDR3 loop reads CASRPTQGYGYTF. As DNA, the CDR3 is TGTGCCAGTAGGCCGACTCAGGGTTACGGCTACACCTTC.

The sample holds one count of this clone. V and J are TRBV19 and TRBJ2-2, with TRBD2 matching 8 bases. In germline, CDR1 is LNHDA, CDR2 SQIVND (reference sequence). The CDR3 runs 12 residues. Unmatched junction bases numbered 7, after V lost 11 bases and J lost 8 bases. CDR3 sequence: CAVKVAGGELFF. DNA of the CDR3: TGTGCCGTAAAGGTAGCGGGGGGGGAGCTGTTTTTT.

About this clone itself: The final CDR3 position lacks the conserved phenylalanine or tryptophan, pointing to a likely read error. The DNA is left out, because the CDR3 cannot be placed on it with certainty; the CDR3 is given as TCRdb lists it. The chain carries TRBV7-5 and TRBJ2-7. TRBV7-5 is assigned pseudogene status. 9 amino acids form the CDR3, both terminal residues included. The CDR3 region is CARSPTAPG.

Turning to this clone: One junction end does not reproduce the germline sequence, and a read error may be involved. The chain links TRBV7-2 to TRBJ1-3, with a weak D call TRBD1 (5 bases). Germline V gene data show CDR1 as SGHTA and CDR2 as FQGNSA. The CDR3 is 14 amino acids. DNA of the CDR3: TGTGCCAGCAGCACTCCGGGACGTGGATACACCATATATTTT. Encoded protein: CASSTPGRGYTIYF.

This CDR3 reads CASRASPDRESEAFF. The DNA for the CDR3 is TGTGCCAGCAGGGCCTCCCCTGACAGGGAGTCTGAAGCTTTCTTT. The chain recombines TRBV25-1 with TRBJ1-1; 7 bases match TRBD1. Trimming at V came to 6 bases and at J to 6 bases, leaving 13 bases not matched to a gene. This CDR3 has 15 residues. Per the germline V gene, CDR1 is MGHDK and CDR2 is SYGVNS. Complete variable domain (other parts from reference TRBV25-1 and TRBJ1-1): EADIYQTPRYLVIGTGKKITLECSQTMGHDKMYWYQQDPGMELHLIHYSYGVNSTEKGDLSSESTVSRIRTEHFPLTLESARPSHTSQYLCASRASPDRESEAFFGQGTRLTVV.

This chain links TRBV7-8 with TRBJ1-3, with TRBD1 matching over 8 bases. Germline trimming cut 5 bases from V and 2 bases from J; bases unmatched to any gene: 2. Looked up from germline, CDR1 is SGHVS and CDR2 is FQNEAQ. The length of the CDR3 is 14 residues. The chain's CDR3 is CASSPDRAGNTIYF. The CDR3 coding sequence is TGTGCCAGCAGCCCGGACAGGGCTGGAAACACCATATATTTT.

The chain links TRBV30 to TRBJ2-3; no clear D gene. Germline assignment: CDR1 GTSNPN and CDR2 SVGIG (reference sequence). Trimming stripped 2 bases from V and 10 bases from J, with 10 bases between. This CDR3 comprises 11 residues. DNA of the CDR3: TGTGCCTGGAGTTCCGTGCGAGCGCAGTATTTT. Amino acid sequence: CAWSSVRAQYF.

The CDR3 nucleotides are TGTGCCAGCAGTCAATGGGAGGAGGCGTTCTTC. Encoded protein: CASSQWEEAFF. The chain uses TRBV12-3 or TRBV12-4 and TRBJ2-1, with TRBD2 as a possible D gene (6 bases). V dropped 5 bases and J dropped 15 bases, with 14 bases sitting between them. This CDR3 contains 11 residues.

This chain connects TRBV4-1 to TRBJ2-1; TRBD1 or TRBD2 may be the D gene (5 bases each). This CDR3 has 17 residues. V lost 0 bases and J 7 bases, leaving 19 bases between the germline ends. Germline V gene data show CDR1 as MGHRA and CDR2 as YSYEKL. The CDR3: CASSQDLRVGAWNEQFF. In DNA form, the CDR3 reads TGCGCCAGCAGCCAAGATCTTAGAGTCGGGGCCTGGAATGAGCAGTTCTTC.

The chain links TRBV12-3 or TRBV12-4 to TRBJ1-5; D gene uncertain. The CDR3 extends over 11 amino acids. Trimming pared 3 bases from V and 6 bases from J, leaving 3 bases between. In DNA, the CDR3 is TGTGCCAGCAGTTTGAGTCAGCCCCAGCATTTT. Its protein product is CASSLSQPQHF.

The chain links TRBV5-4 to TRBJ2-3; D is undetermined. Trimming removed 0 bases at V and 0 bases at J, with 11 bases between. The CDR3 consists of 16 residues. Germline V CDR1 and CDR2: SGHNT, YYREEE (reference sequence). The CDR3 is CASSLAGQVSTDTQYF. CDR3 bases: TGTGCCAGCAGCTTGGCCGGGCAGGTGAGCACAGATACGCAGTATTTT.

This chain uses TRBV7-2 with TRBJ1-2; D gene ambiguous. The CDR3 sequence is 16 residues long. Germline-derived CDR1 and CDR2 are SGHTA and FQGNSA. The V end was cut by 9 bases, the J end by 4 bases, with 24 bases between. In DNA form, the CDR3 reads TGTGCCAGTCCTACGGGTCCGCGCACTATGTTCTATGGCTACACCTTC. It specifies CASPTGPRTMFYGYTF.

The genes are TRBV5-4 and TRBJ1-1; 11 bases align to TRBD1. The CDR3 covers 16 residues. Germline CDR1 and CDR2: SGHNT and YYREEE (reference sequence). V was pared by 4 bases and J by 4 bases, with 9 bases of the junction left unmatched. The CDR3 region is CASSAGQGGLSTEAFF. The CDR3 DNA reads TGTGCCAGCAGCGCGGGACAGGGGGGCTTGAGCACTGAAGCTTTCTTT.

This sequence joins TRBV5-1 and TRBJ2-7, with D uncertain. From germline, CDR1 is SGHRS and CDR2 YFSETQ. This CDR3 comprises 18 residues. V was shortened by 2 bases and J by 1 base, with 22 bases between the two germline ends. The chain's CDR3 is CASSFFCRQSQSSYEQYV. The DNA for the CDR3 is TGCGCCAGCAGCTTTTTCTGCCGGCAGAGTCAATCGTCCTACGAGCAGTACGTC.

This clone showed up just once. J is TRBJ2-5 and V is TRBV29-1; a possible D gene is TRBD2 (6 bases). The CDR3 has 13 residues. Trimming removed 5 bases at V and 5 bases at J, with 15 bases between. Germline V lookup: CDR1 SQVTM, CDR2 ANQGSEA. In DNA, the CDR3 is TGCAGCGTTTTCCCGGCGGGGAGGGAGACCCAGTACTTC. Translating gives CSVFPAGRETQYF.

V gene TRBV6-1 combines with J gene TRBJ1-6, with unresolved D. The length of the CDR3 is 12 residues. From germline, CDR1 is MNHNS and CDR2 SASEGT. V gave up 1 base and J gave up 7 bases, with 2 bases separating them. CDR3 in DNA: TGTGCCAGCAGTGAAGGGAATTCACCCCTCCACTTT. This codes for CASSEGNSPLHF.

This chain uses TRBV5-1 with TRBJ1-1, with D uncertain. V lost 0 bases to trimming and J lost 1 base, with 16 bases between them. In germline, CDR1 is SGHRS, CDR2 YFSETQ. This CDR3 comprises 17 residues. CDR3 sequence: CASSLGGLREGNTEAFF. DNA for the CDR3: TGCGCCAGCAGCTTGGGAGGTTTGAGGGAGGGGAACACTGAAGCTTTCTTT.

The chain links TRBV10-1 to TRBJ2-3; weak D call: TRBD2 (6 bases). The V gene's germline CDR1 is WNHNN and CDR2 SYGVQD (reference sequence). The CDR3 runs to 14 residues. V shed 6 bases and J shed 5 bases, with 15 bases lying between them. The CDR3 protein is CASSRDFSRDTQYF. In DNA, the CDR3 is TGCGCCAGCAGCCGGGACTTCTCAAGAGATACGCAGTATTTT.

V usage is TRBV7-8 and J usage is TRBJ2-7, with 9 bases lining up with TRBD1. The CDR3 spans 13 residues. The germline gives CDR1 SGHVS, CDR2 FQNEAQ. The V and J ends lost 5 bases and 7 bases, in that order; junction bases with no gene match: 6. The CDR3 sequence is CASSVQGAREQYV. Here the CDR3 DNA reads TGTGCCAGCAGCGTACAGGGGGCGCGAGAGCAGTACGTC.

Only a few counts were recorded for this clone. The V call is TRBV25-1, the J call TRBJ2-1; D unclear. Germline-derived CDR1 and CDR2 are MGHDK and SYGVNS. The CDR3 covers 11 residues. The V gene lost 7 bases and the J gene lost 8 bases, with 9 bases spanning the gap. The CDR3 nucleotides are TGTGCCAGCAAAGTACGGGATGAGCAGTTCTTC. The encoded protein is CASKVRDEQFF.

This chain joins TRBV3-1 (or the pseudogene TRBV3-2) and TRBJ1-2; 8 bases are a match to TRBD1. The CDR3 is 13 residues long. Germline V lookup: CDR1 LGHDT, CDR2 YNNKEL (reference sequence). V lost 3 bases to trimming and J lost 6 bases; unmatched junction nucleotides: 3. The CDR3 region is CASSHLQGDGYTF. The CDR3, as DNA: TGTGCCAGCAGCCACTTACAGGGGGATGGCTACACCTTC.

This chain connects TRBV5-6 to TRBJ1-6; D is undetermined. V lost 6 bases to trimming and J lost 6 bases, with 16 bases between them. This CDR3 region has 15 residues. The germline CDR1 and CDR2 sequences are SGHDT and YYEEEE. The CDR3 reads CASNPREIGNSPLHF. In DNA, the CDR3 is TGTGCCAGCAACCCGAGGGAAATTGGTAATTCACCCCTCCACTTT.

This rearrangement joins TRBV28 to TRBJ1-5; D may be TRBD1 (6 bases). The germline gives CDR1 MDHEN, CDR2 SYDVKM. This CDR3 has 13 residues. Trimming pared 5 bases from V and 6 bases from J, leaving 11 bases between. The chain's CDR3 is CASSPDRIQPQHF. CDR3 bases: TGTGCCAGCAGTCCGGACAGAATTCAGCCCCAGCATTTT.

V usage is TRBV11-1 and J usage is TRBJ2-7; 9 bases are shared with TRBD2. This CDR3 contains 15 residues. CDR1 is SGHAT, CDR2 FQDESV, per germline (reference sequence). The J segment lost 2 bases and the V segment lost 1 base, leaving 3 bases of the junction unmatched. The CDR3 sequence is CASSLGAGGPYEQYV. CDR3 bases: TGTGCCAGCAGCTTAGGAGCGGGGGGCCCCTACGAGCAGTACGTC.